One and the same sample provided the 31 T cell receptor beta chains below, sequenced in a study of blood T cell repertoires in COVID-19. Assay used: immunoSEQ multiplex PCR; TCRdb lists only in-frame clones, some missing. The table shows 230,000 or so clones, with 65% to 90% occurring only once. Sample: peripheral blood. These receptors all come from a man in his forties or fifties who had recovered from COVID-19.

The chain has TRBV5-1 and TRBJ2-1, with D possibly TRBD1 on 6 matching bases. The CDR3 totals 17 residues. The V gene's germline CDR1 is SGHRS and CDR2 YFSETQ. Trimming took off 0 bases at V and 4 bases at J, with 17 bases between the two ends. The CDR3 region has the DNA TGCGCCAGCAGCTTGGGTGGCAGCCTAGGGGGTTACAATGAGCAGTTCTTC. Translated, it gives CASSLGGSLGGYNEQFF. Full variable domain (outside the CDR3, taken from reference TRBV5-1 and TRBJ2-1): KAGVTQTPRYLIKTRGQQVTLSCSPISGHRSVSWYQQTPGQGLQFLFEYFSETQRNKGNFPGRFSGRQFSNSRSEMNVSTLELGDSALYLCASSLGGSLGGYNEQFFGPGTRLTVL.

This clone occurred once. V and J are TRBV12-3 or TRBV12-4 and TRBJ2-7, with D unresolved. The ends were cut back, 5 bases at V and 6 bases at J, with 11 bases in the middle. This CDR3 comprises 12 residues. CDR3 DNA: TGTGCCAGCAGTGTACTGCTTTCCGAGCAGTACTTC. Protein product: CASSVLLSEQYF.

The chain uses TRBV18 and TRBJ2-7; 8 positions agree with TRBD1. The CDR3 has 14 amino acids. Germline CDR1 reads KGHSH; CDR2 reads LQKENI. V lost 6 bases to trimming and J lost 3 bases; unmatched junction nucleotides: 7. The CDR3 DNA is TGTGCCAGCTCCCAGGGACAGGAGTACTACGAGCAGTACTTC. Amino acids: CASSQGQEYYEQYF.

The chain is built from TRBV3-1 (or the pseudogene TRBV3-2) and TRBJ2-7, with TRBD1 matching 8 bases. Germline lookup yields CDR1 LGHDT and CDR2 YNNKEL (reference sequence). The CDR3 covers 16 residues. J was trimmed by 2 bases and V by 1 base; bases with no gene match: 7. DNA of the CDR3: TGTGCCAGCAGCCAAGTGCGTGACAGGGGACCCTACGAGCAGTACTTC. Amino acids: CASSQVRDRGPYEQYF.

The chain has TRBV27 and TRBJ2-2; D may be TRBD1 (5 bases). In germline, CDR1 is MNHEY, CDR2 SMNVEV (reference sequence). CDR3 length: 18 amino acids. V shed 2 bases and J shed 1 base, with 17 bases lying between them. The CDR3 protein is CASSLDPARALNTGELFF. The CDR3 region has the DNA TGTGCCAGCAGTTTAGATCCCGCCAGGGCCCTGAACACCGGGGAGCTGTTTTTT.

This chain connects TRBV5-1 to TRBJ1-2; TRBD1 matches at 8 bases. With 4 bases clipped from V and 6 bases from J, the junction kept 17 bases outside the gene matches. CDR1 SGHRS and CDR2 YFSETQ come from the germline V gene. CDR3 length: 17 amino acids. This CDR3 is CASSEGQESSRSHGYTF. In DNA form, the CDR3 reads TGCGCCAGCAGCGAGGGACAGGAAAGCTCAAGATCTCATGGCTACACCTTC.

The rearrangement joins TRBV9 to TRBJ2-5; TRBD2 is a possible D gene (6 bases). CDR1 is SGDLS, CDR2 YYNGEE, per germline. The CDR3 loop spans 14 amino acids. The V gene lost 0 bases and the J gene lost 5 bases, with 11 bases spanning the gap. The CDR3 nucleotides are TGTGCCAGCAGCGTAGAGGAGGGGACGGAGACCCAGTACTTC. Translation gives CASSVEEGTETQYF.

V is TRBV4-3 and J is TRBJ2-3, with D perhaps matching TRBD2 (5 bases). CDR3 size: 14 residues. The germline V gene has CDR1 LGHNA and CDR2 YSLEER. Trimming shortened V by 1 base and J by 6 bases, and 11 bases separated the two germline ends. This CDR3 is CASSQVRGSDTQYF. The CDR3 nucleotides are TGCGCCAGCAGCCAAGTCCGGGGTTCCGATACGCAGTATTTT.

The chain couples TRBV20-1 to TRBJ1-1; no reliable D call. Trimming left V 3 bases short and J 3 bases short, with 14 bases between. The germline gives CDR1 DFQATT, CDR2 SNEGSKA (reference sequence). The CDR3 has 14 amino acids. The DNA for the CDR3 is TGCAGTGCTAGTAAGGCCCCGGGAGACACTGAAGCTTTCTTT. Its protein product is CSASKAPGDTEAFF.

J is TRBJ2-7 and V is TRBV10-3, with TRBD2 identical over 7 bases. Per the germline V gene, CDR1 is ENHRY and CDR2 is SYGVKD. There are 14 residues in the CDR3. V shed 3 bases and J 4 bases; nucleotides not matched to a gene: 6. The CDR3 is CAISDAGTIYEQYF. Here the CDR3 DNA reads TGTGCCATCAGTGATGCCGGGACTATTTACGAGCAGTACTTC.

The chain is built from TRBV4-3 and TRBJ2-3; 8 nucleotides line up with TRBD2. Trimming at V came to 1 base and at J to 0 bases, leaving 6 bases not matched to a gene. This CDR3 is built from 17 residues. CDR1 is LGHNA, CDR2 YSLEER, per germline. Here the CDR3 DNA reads TGCGCCAGCAGCCAAGTTATAGGCGGGGGGAGCACAGATACGCAGTATTTT. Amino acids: CASSQVIGGGSTDTQYF.

The CDR3 region has the DNA TGTGCCAGCAGTTACTTCGGGACTCGCCGCGGCACCGGGGAGCTGTTTTTT. It codes for CASSYFGTRRGTGELFF. This chain connects TRBV6-2 or TRBV6-3 to TRBJ2-2, with D possibly TRBD2 on 6 matching bases. Germline V gives CDR1 MNHEY, CDR2 SVGEGT. The CDR3 has 17 residues. Deletions cut 1 base from V and 4 bases from J, with 16 bases between.

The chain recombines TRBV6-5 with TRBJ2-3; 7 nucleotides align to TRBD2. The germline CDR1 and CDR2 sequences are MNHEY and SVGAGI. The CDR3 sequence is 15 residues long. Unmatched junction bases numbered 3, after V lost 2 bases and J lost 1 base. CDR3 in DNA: TGTGCCAGCAGTTACCTTAGCGGGCGCACAGATACGCAGTATTTT. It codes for CASSYLSGRTDTQYF.

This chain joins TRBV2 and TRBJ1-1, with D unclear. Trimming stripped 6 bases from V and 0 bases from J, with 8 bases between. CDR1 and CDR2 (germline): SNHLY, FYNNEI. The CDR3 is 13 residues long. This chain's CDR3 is CASSLQMNTEAFF. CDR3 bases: TGTGCCAGCAGCCTACAGATGAACACTGAAGCTTTCTTT.

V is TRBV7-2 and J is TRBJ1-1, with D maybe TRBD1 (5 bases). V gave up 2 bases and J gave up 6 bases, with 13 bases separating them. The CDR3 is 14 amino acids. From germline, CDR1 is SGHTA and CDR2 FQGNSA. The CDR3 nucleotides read TGTGCCAGCAGCTTATCGGGACTAGGGGCTGAAGCTTTCTTT. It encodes CASSLSGLGAEAFF.

The CDR3 DNA reads TGTGCCAGCAGCTTTGGGAGTATTGAAGCTTTCTTT. Translation gives CASSFGSIEAFF. The chain carries TRBV11-2 and TRBJ1-1, with D unclear. CDR1 and CDR2 (germline): SGHAT, FQNNGV. The ends were cut back, 3 bases at V and 7 bases at J, with 9 bases in the middle. The CDR3 spans 12 residues.

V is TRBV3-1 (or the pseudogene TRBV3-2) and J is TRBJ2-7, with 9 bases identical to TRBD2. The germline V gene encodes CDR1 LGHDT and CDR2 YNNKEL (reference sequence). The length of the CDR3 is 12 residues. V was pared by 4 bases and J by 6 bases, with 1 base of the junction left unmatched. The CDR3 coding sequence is TGTGCCAGCAGCCGGACTAGCGCCGAGCAGTACTTC. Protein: CASSRTSAEQYF.

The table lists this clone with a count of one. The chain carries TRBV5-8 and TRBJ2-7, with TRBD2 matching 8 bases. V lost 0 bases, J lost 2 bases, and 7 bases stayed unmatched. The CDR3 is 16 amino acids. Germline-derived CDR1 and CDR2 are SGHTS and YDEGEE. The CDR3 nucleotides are TGTGCCAGCAGCTTGGACGGGACGGGAGGGCCCTACGAGCAGTACTTC. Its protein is CASSLDGTGGPYEQYF.

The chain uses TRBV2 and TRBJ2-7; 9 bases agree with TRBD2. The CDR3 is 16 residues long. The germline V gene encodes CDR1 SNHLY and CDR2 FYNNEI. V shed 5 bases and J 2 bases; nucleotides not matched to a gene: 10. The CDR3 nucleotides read TGTGCCAGCAGTTCCTCATTGGGACTAGCCCCCTACGAGCAGTACTTC. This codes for CASSSSLGLAPYEQYF.

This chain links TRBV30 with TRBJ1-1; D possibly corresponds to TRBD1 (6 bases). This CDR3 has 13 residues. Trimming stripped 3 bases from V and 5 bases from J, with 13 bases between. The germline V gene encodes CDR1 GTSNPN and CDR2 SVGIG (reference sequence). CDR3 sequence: CAWRYSRGTEAFF. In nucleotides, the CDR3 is TGTGCCTGGAGATACAGCAGGGGTACTGAAGCTTTCTTT. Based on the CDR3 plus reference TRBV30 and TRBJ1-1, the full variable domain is SQTIHQWPATLVQPVGSPLSLECTVEGTSNPNLYWYRQAAGRGLQLLFYSVGIGQISSEVPQNLSASRPQDRQFILSSKKLLLSDSGFYLCAWRYSRGTEAFFGQGTRLTVV.

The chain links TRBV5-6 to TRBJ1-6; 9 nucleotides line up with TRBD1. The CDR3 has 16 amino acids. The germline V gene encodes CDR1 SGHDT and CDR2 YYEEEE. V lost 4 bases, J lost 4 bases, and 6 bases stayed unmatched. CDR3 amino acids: CASSPGTGSYNSPLHF. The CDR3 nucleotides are TGTGCCAGCAGCCCCGGGACAGGGAGTTATAATTCACCCCTCCACTTT.

The CDR3 DNA sequence: TGTGCCAGTAGTATGTGGCAGGTTTTCTACAATGAGCAGTTCTTC. Its protein is CASSMWQVFYNEQFF. The chain recombines TRBV19 with TRBJ2-1, with unresolved D. Trimming pared 3 bases from V and 3 bases from J, leaving 12 bases between. The germline V gene encodes CDR1 LNHDA and CDR2 SQIVND (reference sequence). The length of the CDR3 is 15 residues. Variable domain in full (rest from reference TRBV19 and TRBJ2-1): DGGITQSPKYLFRKEGQNVTLSCEQNLNHDAMYWYRQDPGQGLRLIYYSQIVNDFQKGDIAEGYSVSREKKESFPLTVTSAQKNPTAFYLCASSMWQVFYNEQFFGPGTRLTVL.

The CDR3 spells CASSLTGTSGGRTQYF. As DNA, the CDR3 is TGTGCCAGCAGCCTCACGGGGACTAGCGGGGGGAGGACCCAGTACTTC. The chain recombines TRBV9 with TRBJ2-5; 15 positions agree with TRBD2. Germline trimming cut 4 bases from V and 7 bases from J; bases unmatched to any gene: 8. CDR1 SGDLS and CDR2 YYNGEE come from the germline V gene. The CDR3 has 16 amino acids. Full variable domain (outside the CDR3, taken from reference TRBV9 and TRBJ2-5): DSGVTQTPKHLITATGQRVTLRCSPRSGDLSVYWYQQSLDQGLQFLIQYYNGEERAKGNILERFSAQQFPDLHSELNLSSLELGDSALYFCASSLTGTSGGRTQYFGPGTRLLVL.

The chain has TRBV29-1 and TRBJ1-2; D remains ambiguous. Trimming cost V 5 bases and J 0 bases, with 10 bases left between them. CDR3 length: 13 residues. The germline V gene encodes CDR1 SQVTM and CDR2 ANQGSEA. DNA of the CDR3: TGCAGCGTTACAAGACAAGCTAACTATGGCTACACCTTC. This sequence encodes CSVTRQANYGYTF. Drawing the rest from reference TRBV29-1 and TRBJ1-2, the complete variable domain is SAVISQKPSRDICQRGTSLTIQCQVDSQVTMMFWYRQQPGQSLTLIATANQGSEATYESGFVIDKFPISRPNLTFSTLTVSNMSPEDSSIYLCSVTRQANYGYTFGSGTRLTVV.

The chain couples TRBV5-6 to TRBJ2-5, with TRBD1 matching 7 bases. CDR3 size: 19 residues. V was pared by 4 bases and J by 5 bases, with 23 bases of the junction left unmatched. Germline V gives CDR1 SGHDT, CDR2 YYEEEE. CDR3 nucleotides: TGTGCCAGCAGCGGGGGAAGGGGGCTTAGTTTGTCGTTTCTGGAGACCCAGTACTTC. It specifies CASSGGRGLSLSFLETQYF.

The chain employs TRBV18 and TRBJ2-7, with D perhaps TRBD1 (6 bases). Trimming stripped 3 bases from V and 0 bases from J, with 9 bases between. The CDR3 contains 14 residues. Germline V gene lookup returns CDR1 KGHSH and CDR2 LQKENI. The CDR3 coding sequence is TGTGCCAGCTCACCCAGGACAGACTCCTACGAGCAGTACTTC. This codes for CASSPRTDSYEQYF.

CDR3 residues: CASSQLNSPLHF. The CDR3 DNA sequence: TGTGCCAGCAGCCAACTGAATTCACCCCTCCACTTT. The chain carries TRBV7-9 and TRBJ1-6, with no clear D. CDR3 length: 12 residues. Germline V lookup: CDR1 SEHNR, CDR2 FQNEAQ (reference sequence). Trimming removed 5 bases at V and 7 bases at J, with 6 bases between.

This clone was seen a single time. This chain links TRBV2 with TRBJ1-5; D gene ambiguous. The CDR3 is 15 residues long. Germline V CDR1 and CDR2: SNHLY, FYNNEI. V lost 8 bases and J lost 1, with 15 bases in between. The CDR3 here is CASRNDVASNQPQHF. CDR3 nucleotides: TGTGCCAGCCGTAACGATGTCGCGAGCAATCAGCCCCAGCATTTT.

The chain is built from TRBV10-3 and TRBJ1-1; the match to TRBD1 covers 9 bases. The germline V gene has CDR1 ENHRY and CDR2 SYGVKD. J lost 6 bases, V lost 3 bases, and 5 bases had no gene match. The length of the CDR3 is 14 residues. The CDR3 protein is CAISEGTGNSEAFF. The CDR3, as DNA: TGTGCCATCAGTGAAGGGACAGGGAATTCTGAAGCTTTCTTT.

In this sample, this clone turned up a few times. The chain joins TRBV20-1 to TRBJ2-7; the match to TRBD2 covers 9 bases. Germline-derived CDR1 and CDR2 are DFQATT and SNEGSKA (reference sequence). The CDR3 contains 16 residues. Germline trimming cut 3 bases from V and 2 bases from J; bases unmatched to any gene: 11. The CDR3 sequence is CSASWPSGKRPYEQYF. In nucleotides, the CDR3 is TGCAGTGCTAGTTGGCCTAGCGGGAAACGCCCCTACGAGCAGTACTTC.

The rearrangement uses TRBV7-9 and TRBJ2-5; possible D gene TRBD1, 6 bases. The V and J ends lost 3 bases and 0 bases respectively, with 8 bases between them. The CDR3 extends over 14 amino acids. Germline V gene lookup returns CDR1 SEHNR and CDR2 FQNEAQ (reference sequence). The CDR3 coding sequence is TGTGCCAGCAGCTTGGACAGATACCAAGAGACCCAGTACTTC. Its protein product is CASSLDRYQETQYF. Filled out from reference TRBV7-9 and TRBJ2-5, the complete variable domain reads DTGVSQNPRHKITKRGQNVTFRCDPISEHNRLYWYRQTLGQGPEFLTYFQNEAQLEKSRLLSDRFSAERPKGSFSTLEIQRTEQGDSAMYLCASSLDRYQETQYFGPGTRLLVL.